A selection of T cell receptor beta chains follows, all from one sample in a study of a mutant IDH1 vaccine in newly diagnosed glioma. The antigens for these receptors are not known. Sequenced by immunoSEQ multiplex PCR; TCRdb stores in-frame clones only, minus some. In the table there are tens of thousands of clones, over 65% of which are singletons. This specimen consisted of PBMCs, obtained from a glioma patient whose treatment included an IDH1 peptide vaccine. These receptors were taken from a man in his forties with glioma. Each CDR3 is given with its conserved first and last residue. D genes are given only for firm matches. Where a row states a size, it is once, few, many or the class of an expanded clone; other rows omit it.

j_gene | d_gene | v_gene | len | abundance | CDR3aa | CDR3nt
TRBJ1-5 | . | TRBV28 | 15 | . | CASSLAGARQEPRDF | TGTGCCAGCAGTTTGGCAGGAGCCCGACAGGAACCCAGGGATTTT
TRBJ1-4 | . | TRBV6-6 | 15 | once | CASSHGRLTNEKLFF | TGTGCCAGCAGCCATGGACGGTTAACTAATGAAAAACTGTTTTTT
TRBJ2-1 | TRBD2 | TRBV7-6 | 15 | . | CASSRGLAGGHEQFF | TGTGCCAGCAGCCGTGGGCTAGCGGGAGGACATGAGCAGTTCTTC
TRBJ2-2 | . | TRBV29-1 | 10 | few | CSVGDGELFF | TGCAGCGTTGGGGACGGGGAGCTGTTTTTT
TRBJ2-7 | . | TRBV27 | 13 | . | CASSYRDPYEQYF | TGTGCCAGCAGTTACCGGGACCCCTACGAGCAGTACTTC
TRBJ2-3 | . | TRBV7-2 | 12 | . | CASSLVTATQYF | TGTGCCAGCAGCTTAGTTACGGCTACGCAGTATTTT
TRBJ1-1 | . | TRBV6-4 | 13 | . | CASSEQPGTEAFF | TGTGCCAGCAGTGAACAGCCCGGCACTGAAGCTTTCTTT
TRBJ2-2 | TRBD1 | TRBV5-1 | 16 | . | CASSPGTGANTGELFF | TGCGCCAGCAGCCCAGGGACAGGGGCGAACACCGGGGAGCTGTTTTTT
TRBJ2-1 | TRBD1 | TRBV9 | 16 | . | CASSVGTGGPWNEQFF | TGTGCCAGCAGCGTTGGGACAGGGGGACCATGGAATGAGCAGTTCTTC
TRBJ2-5 | . | TRBV4-2 | 14 | . | CASSQEMLGETQYF | TGTGCCAGCAGCCAAGAAATGCTAGGGGAGACCCAGTACTTC
TRBJ2-2 | TRBD2 | TRBV2 | 14 | . | CASRTSGNTGELFF | TGTGCCAGCAGGACTAGCGGGAACACCGGGGAGCTGTTTTTT
TRBJ2-2 | . | TRBV7-2 | 18 | . | CASSLDPSGRGVAGELFF | TGTGCCAGCAGCTTAGACCCCAGCGGCAGGGGAGTTGCCGGGGAGCTGTTTTTT
TRBJ2-5 | TRBD1 | TRBV9 | 14 | . | CASSVASGGETQYF | TGTGCCAGCAGCGTAGCATCAGGGGGCGAGACCCAGTACTTC
TRBJ1-1 | . | TRBV14 | 14 | . | CASSQESRRTEAFF | TGTGCCAGCAGCCAAGAGTCACGAAGGACTGAAGCTTTCTTT
TRBJ2-2 | TRBD2 | TRBV5-1 | 18 | . | CASSLGTSGISGTGELFF | TGCGCCAGCAGCCTGGGGACTAGCGGGATTTCGGGCACCGGGGAGCTGTTTTTT
TRBJ2-5 | . | TRBV7-9 | 14 | once | CASSPGRGRETQYF | TGTGCCAGCAGCCCGGGACGTGGGAGAGAGACCCAGTACTTC
TRBJ2-6 | . | TRBV5-5 | 16 | . | CASRDSLSSGANVLTF | TGTGCCAGTCGGGACTCCTTAAGCTCTGGGGCCAACGTCCTGACTTTC
TRBJ2-2 | TRBD2 | TRBV27 | 15 | . | CASSLGRGGTGELFF | TGTGCCAGCAGTTTAGGTCGGGGGGGGACCGGGGAGCTGTTTTTT
TRBJ2-5 | . | TRBV25-1 | 12 | . | CASGHLGETQYF | TGTGCCAGCGGACACCTCGGGGAGACCCAGTACTTC
TRBJ1-2 | TRBD1 | TRBV6-5 | 13 | . | CASSWDRDCGYTF | TGTGCCAGCAGTTGGGACAGGGACTGTGGCTACACCTTC
TRBJ2-7 | . | TRBV5-8 | 15 | . | CASSLLWQGVDEQYF | TGTGCCAGCAGCTTGTTATGGCAGGGAGTCGACGAGCAGTACTTC
TRBJ1-2 | TRBD1 | TRBV11-2 | 13 | . | CASSLGTGYGYTF | TGTGCCAGCAGCTTAGGGACAGGGTATGGCTACACCTTC
TRBJ1-4 | . | TRBV7-6 | 16 | few | CASSFFPSPSREKLFF | TGTGCCAGCAGCTTTTTCCCAAGCCCCTCGAGGGAAAAACTGTTTTTT
TRBJ2-2 | TRBD2 | TRBV9 | 16 | . | CASSIRTSTNTGELFF | TGTGCCAGCAGCATTAGGACTAGCACGAACACCGGGGAGCTGTTTTTT
TRBJ2-1 | . | TRBV28 | 17 | . | CASSNTAGAGSYNEQFF | TGTGCCAGCAGCAATACGGCGGGGGCTGGCTCCTACAATGAGCAGTTCTTC
TRBJ1-1 | . | TRBV2 | 16 | few | CASIRQGQLRNTEAFF | TGTGCCAGCATCAGACAAGGACAGCTCAGAAACACTGAAGCTTTCTTT
TRBJ2-3 | TRBD2 | TRBV4-1 | 16 | . | CASSLPLAGGLDTQYF | TGTGCCAGCAGCCTCCCCTTAGCGGGGGGACTGGATACGCAGTATTTT
TRBJ2-4 | . | TRBV7-6 | 17 | . | CASSSTGDNRGKNIQYF | TGTGCCAGCAGCTCGACGGGGGACAACCGAGGGAAAAACATTCAGTACTTC
TRBJ1-1 | TRBD1 | TRBV7-8 | 14 | . | CASSTPTGGTEAFF | TGTGCCAGCAGCACCCCGACAGGGGGAACTGAAGCTTTCTTT
TRBJ2-2 | TRBD2 | TRBV7-9 | 18 | once | CASSLSEASGRIRGELFF | TGTGCCAGCAGCTTATCGGAAGCTAGCGGGAGGATTCGCGGGGAGCTGTTTTTT
TRBJ2-3 | . | TRBV15 | 15 | . | CATSRDSRGLHTQYF | TGTGCCACCAGCAGAGATTCCCGGGGGTTGCATACGCAGTATTTT
TRBJ2-3 | . | TRBV5-6 | 15 | . | CASSFAGPNTDTQYF | TGTGCCAGCAGCTTTGCTGGACCTAACACAGATACGCAGTATTTT
TRBJ2-1 | . | TRBV19 | 14 | . | CASKDGRMNNEQFF | TGTGCCAGTAAAGATGGACGGATGAACAATGAGCAGTTCTTC
TRBJ2-2 | . | TRBV6-5 | 12 | . | CASSTNPGELFF | TGTGCCAGCAGTACCAACCCCGGGGAGCTGTTTTTT
TRBJ1-2 | . | TRBV18 | 16 | . | CASSPPAPAGGKGYTF | TGTGCCAGCTCACCACCAGCGCCTGCGGGGGGGAAGGGCTACACCTTC
TRBJ2-1 | . | TRBV28 | 12 | . | CASTPTDNEQFF | TGTGCCAGCACCCCGACTGACAATGAGCAGTTCTTC
TRBJ2-1 | . | TRBV5-8 | 15 | . | CASSSRDSGYYEQFF | TGTGCCAGCAGCTCGAGGGACTCCGGGTATTATGAGCAGTTCTTC
TRBJ2-3 | TRBD1 | TRBV10-3 | 14 | once | CAISEGQDTDTQYF | TGTGCCATCAGTGAAGGACAGGACACAGATACGCAGTATTTT
TRBJ2-2 | . | TRBV18 | 16 | few | CASSPAAALLAGELFF | TGTGCCAGCTCACCAGCCGCGGCTCTCTTGGCGGGGGAGCTGTTTTTT
TRBJ2-3 | TRBD2 | TRBV7-7 | 16 | . | CASSSELAGTRDTQYF | TGTGCCAGCAGCTCCGAGCTAGCGGGAACTCGGGATACGCAGTATTTT
TRBJ2-7 | TRBD1 | TRBV29-1 | 15 | . | CSVEEEGAKRNEQYF | TGCAGCGTTGAAGAAGAGGGGGCAAAGCGAAACGAGCAGTACTTC
TRBJ2-7 | . | TRBV6-1 | 15 | . | CASSDLGGSSYEQYF | TGTGCCAGCAGTGATCTTGGGGGGAGCTCCTACGAGCAGTACTTC
TRBJ1-6 | TRBD1 | TRBV30 | 18 | . | CAWGTGGPFSSYNSPLHF | TGTGCCTGGGGGACAGGAGGGCCGTTTAGCTCCTATAATTCACCCCTCCACTTT
TRBJ2-2 | TRBD1 | TRBV27 | 12 | . | CASSYRGWELFF | TGTGCCAGCAGTTACAGGGGGTGGGAGCTGTTTTTT
TRBJ1-5 | . | TRBV6-1 | 13 | few | CASQNPGNQPQHF | TGTGCCAGCCAGAACCCGGGGAATCAGCCCCAGCATTTT
TRBJ2-7 | . | TRBV14 | 12 | . | CASSTGFYEQYF | TGTGCCAGCAGCACCGGGTTCTACGAGCAGTACTTC
TRBJ1-1 | . | TRBV7-2 | 14 | once | CASSLGAVNTEAFF | TGTGCCAGCAGCTTAGGGGCGGTGAACACTGAAGCTTTCTTT
TRBJ2-5 | TRBD2 | TRBV5-6 | 14 | . | CASSPSGRWGTQYF | TGTGCCAGCAGCCCAAGCGGGAGGTGGGGGACCCAGTACTTC
TRBJ1-1 | . | TRBV18 | 13 | . | CASSPPGSTEAFF | TGTGCCAGCTCACCACCGGGGAGCACTGAAGCTTTCTTT
TRBJ1-6 | . | TRBV25-1 | 13 | . | CASPRRLNSPLHF | TGTGCCAGCCCCAGGCGACTTAATTCACCCCTCCACTTT